The 22 T cell receptor beta chains presented below share a single source sample, sequenced in a study of T cells in Graves' hyperthyroidism and ophthalmopathy (dated by TCRdb to about 2019). Receptor libraries were prepared by multiplex PCR. Reads for this sample came from an Illumina HiSeq 2000. Amplification of TCR beta CDR3 regions was carried out from RNA transcripts. For the first round of RT-PCR on the TCR CDR3, the HTBI primer set was used together with the Qiagen OneStep RT-PCR kit. TCRdb trimmed public reads at Q25 via fastp, called clones via MiXCR and kept in-frame beta chains. Each CDR3 protein appears once, grouped with its most common genes and DNA. The sample data list around 620,000 distinct CDR3 sequences, and roughly 15% of these were observed just once. The leading ten clones occupy 3.8% of the sample. Input material: blood. The receptors come from a woman in her 30s with Graves' hyperthyroidism.

This clonotype has at least ten counts. V gene TRBV28 combines with J gene TRBJ1-4; D not certain. This CDR3 is 13 amino acids long. V dropped 2 bases and J dropped 8 bases, with 9 bases sitting between them. Germline-derived CDR1 and CDR2 are MDHEN and SYDVKM. The CDR3 DNA is TGTGCCAGCAGTTTAGAGTTCCTGGAAAAACTGTTTTTT. Its protein is CASSLEFLEKLFF.

This clonotype was counted ten times or more. V is TRBV29-1 and J is TRBJ2-7; D might be TRBD2 (6 bases). The CDR3 covers 12 residues. Trimming removed 5 bases at V and 7 bases at J, with 15 bases between. The V gene's germline CDR1 is SQVTM and CDR2 ANQGSEA. CDR3 DNA: TGCAGCGTTATTCGACTAGAAGGGGAGCAGTACTTC. Translation gives CSVIRLEGEQYF.

For this clonotype: The missing conserved phenylalanine or tryptophan at the end of this CDR3 makes a read error likely. The genes are TRBV9 and TRBJ2-7; 11 bases line up with TRBD2. The V gene end was trimmed by 0 bases and the J gene end by 2 bases; junction bases not matched to a gene: 4. The CDR3 loop spans 16 amino acids. Germline V gene data show CDR1 as SGDLS and CDR2 as YYNGEE. CDR3: CASSVATSGGTYEQYL. For the CDR3, the DNA is TGTGCCAGCAGCGTAGCCACTAGCGGGGGAACCTACGAGCAGTACCTC.

The CDR3 region has the DNA TGTGCCAGCCCCCCGCCCGGGACCATGGGTATGTATCAGCCCCAGCATTTT. Its protein product is CASPPPGTMGMYQPQHF. The chain links TRBV28 to TRBJ1-5; tentative D call: TRBD1 (5 bases). Germline V gives CDR1 MDHEN, CDR2 SYDVKM. V shed 8 bases and J shed 5 bases, with 25 bases lying between them. There are 17 residues in the CDR3.

The sample holds a few counts of this clonotype. The V gene is TRBV18, the J gene TRBJ1-1; 10 bases are a match to TRBD1. There are 16 residues in the CDR3. J lost 2 bases, V lost 2 bases, and 5 bases had no gene match. Germline V gene lookup returns CDR1 KGHSH and CDR2 LQKENI. CDR3 residues: CASSPGTGVLNTEAFF. The CDR3 region has the DNA TGTGCCAGCTCACCAGGGACAGGGGTTCTTAACACTGAAGCTTTCTTT.

The table lists this clonotype with a few counts. J is TRBJ2-2 and V is TRBV6-1, with TRBD2 matching 7 bases. CDR1 and CDR2 from the germline V gene are MNHNS and SASEGT. This CDR3 region has 17 residues. Losses at the gene ends were 6 bases for V and 7 bases for J; bases not matched to a gene: 17. The chain's CDR3 is CASSSEHLRLAVGELFF. As DNA, the CDR3 is TGTGCCAGCAGCTCCGAACATTTGAGACTAGCCGTCGGGGAGCTGTTTTTT.

The chain uses TRBV24-1 and TRBJ2-5, with D possibly TRBD1 on 6 matching bases. Looked up from germline, CDR1 is KGHDR and CDR2 is SFDVKD. Trimming left V 3 bases short and J 1 base short, with 14 bases between. CDR3 length equals 16 residues. The CDR3 reads CATSDPTRGGQETQYF. The CDR3 DNA sequence: TGTGCCACCAGTGATCCTACCAGAGGGGGCCAAGAGACCCAGTACTTC.

V gene TRBV19 combines with J gene TRBJ1-1, with TRBD1 identical over 9 bases. The CDR3 length is 15 residues. V shed 5 bases and J 11 bases; nucleotides not matched to a gene: 15. The germline V gene has CDR1 LNHDA and CDR2 SQIVND (reference sequence). The CDR3 is CASSPRGQGGLDAFF. CDR3 DNA sequence: TGTGCCAGTAGTCCCCGGGGACAGGGCGGACTGGATGCTTTCTTT. Complete variable domain (other parts from reference TRBV19 and TRBJ1-1): DGGITQSPKYLFRKEGQNVTLSCEQNLNHDAMYWYRQDPGQGLRLIYYSQIVNDFQKGDIAEGYSVSREKKESFPLTVTSAQKNPTAFYLCASSPRGQGGLDAFFGQGTRLTVV.

This clonotype turned up a few times. V and J are TRBV4-1 and TRBJ1-2; D unresolved. CDR1 and CDR2 from the germline V gene are MGHRA and YSYEKL. V was pared by 0 bases and J by 3 bases, with 8 bases between. This CDR3 spans 14 amino acids. The CDR3 sequence is CASSQDREHYGYTF. CDR3 nucleotide sequence: TGCGCCAGCAGCCAAGATAGGGAGCACTATGGCTACACCTTC.

With regard to this clonotype: A much bigger clone sits one base away, suggesting this may be a read error. The rearrangement uses TRBV2 and TRBJ2-2; TRBD1 might be the D (5 bases). Per germline, CDR1 SNHLY and CDR2 FYNNEI. The length of the CDR3 is 13 residues. The V gene lost 7 bases and the J gene lost 6 bases, with 12 bases spanning the gap. CDR3 protein: CASIRVLAGELFF. CDR3 DNA sequence: TGTGCCAGCATCAGGGTACTCGCCGGGGAGCTGTTTTTT. Full variable domain (outside the CDR3, taken from reference TRBV2 and TRBJ2-2): EPEVTQTPSHQVTQMGQEVILRCVPISNHLYFYWYRQILGQKVEFLVSFYNNEISEKSEIFDDQFSVERPDGSNFTLKIRSTKLEDSAMYFCASIRVLAGELFFGEGSRLTVL.

There are many counts of this clonotype. This chain links TRBV3-1 with TRBJ2-7; no definite D call. This CDR3 contains 14 residues. V was cut by 4 bases and J by 3 bases, with 13 bases left in between. Per the germline V gene, CDR1 is LGHDT and CDR2 is YNNKEL (reference sequence). The CDR3 DNA reads TGTGCCAGCAGCCCCCGGCTAGAGAACTACGAGCAGTACTTC. Its translation is CASSPRLENYEQYF.

This clonotype appeared a few times. One end of the junction varies from germline; a read error may be responsible. V and J are TRBV27 and TRBJ2-6; 12 bases map to TRBD2. The CDR3 is 17 residues long. Germline V gene data show CDR1 as MNHEY and CDR2 as SMNVEV (reference sequence). The CDR3, as DNA: TGTGCCGGCAGAGCTAGCGGGAGGGCCTCTGGGGCCAACGTCCTGACTTTC. This codes for CAGRASGRASGANVLTF.

This sequence joins TRBV20-1 and TRBJ2-1, with TRBD2 matching 8 bases. Germline-derived CDR1 and CDR2 are DFQATT and SNEGSKA (reference sequence). The CDR3 is 16 residues long. V trimming: 1 base; J trimming: 3 bases; junction bases outside the gene matches: 8. The CDR3 DNA reads as TGCAGTGCTAGAGCACCAGCGGGAGTCAGCTACAATGAGCAGTTCTTC. Protein sequence: CSARAPAGVSYNEQFF.

This clonotype has a count of ten or more. The chain recombines TRBV6-6 with TRBJ2-7, with TRBD1 identical over 10 bases. J gave up 5 bases and V 0 bases, and 10 bases lay outside the gene matches. The V gene's germline CDR1 is MNHNY and CDR2 SVGAGI (reference sequence). The length of the CDR3 is 17 residues. CDR3 coding DNA: TGTGCCAGCAGTTACTCGACGCATCCGGGACAGGGGAACGAGCAGTACTTC. It encodes CASSYSTHPGQGNEQYF.

This clonotype was counted many times. The chain recombines TRBV7-2 with TRBJ2-7; D gene unclear. V lost 0 bases to trimming and J lost 2 bases, with 20 bases between them. The germline CDR1 and CDR2 sequences are SGHTA and FQGNSA. CDR3 length: 18 residues. The CDR3 DNA is TGTGCCAGCAGCTTAGCTTTCGTTTCGGCACTACAAACCTACGAGCAGTACTTC. It is translated as CASSLAFVSALQTYEQYF.

This clonotype was counted ten times or more. The gene calls are TRBV6-1 and TRBJ2-5; 8 bases match TRBD2. CDR1 is MNHNS and CDR2 is SASEGT in the germline V gene. CDR3 size: 16 residues. V lost 2 bases to trimming and J lost 9 bases; unmatched junction nucleotides: 14. CDR3 coding DNA: TGTGCCAGCAGTGAACATGGCACTAGCGGCCCAGGGTCCCAGTACTTC. It translates to CASSEHGTSGPGSQYF.

This rearrangement joins TRBV4-2 to TRBJ2-2; D gene unclear. The germline V and J ends were trimmed by 4 bases and 9 bases, with 9 bases remaining between them. Germline CDR1 reads LGHNA; CDR2 reads YNFKEQ. The CDR3 is 12 amino acids. This chain's CDR3 is CASSLPMRELFF. The CDR3 DNA reads as TGTGCCAGCAGCCTTCCGATGAGGGAGCTGTTTTTT.

The rearrangement links TRBV28 to TRBJ2-7; 10 positions match TRBD2. V dropped 0 bases and J dropped 4; count of bases not matched to a gene: 9. There are 17 residues in the CDR3. The germline gives CDR1 MDHEN, CDR2 SYDVKM. The CDR3 region has the DNA TGTGCCAGCAGTTTATGGGTACGGCTAGCGGGAGAATACGAGCAGTACTTC. The encoded protein is CASSLWVRLAGEYEQYF.

This clonotype was seen ten or more times. This rearrangement joins TRBV7-9 to TRBJ2-5, with TRBD2 identical over 8 bases. V lost 6 bases, J lost 1 base, and 4 bases stayed unmatched. CDR3 length: 14 residues. Germline V gene lookup returns CDR1 SEHNR and CDR2 FQNEAQ (reference sequence). The CDR3 region is CASRSGGAQETQYF. CDR3 DNA: TGTGCCAGCAGGTCCGGGGGGGCCCAAGAGACCCAGTACTTC. Full variable domain (missing parts from reference TRBV7-9 and TRBJ2-5): DTGVSQNPRHKITKRGQNVTFRCDPISEHNRLYWYRQTLGQGPEFLTYFQNEAQLEKSRLLSDRFSAERPKGSFSTLEIQRTEQGDSAMYLCASRSGGAQETQYFGPGTRLLVL.

The chain links TRBV28 to TRBJ2-2, with D perhaps TRBD1 or TRBD2 (6 bases each). The CDR3 consists of 19 residues. V gave up 3 bases and J gave up 0 bases, with 20 bases separating them. Germline V gene lookup returns CDR1 MDHEN and CDR2 SYDVKM. CDR3 loop: CASSLSGAGYPANTGELFF. CDR3 DNA: TGTGCCAGCAGTTTGTCGGGGGCAGGTTATCCAGCGAACACCGGGGAGCTGTTTTTT.

The sample holds many counts of this clonotype. Here the CDR3 DNA reads TGTGCCAGCAGCTCCACCAGGGTGAACACTGAAGCTTTCTTT. This codes for CASSSTRVNTEAFF. The chain combines TRBV11-2 with TRBJ1-1, with D possibly being TRBD1 (5 bases). CDR3 size: 14 residues. From germline, CDR1 is SGHAT and CDR2 FQNNGV. V was pared by 4 bases and J by 0 bases, with 9 bases between.

This clonotype was observed many times. The chain joins TRBV12-3 or TRBV12-4 to TRBJ2-1, with 10 bases fitting TRBD1. V trimming: 5 bases; J trimming: 2 bases; junction bases outside the gene matches: 6. The CDR3 loop spans 16 amino acids. CDR3 nucleotides: TGTGCCAGCAGTCCTGGGACAGGGGTAACCTACAATGAGCAGTTCTTC. Encoded protein: CASSPGTGVTYNEQFF.